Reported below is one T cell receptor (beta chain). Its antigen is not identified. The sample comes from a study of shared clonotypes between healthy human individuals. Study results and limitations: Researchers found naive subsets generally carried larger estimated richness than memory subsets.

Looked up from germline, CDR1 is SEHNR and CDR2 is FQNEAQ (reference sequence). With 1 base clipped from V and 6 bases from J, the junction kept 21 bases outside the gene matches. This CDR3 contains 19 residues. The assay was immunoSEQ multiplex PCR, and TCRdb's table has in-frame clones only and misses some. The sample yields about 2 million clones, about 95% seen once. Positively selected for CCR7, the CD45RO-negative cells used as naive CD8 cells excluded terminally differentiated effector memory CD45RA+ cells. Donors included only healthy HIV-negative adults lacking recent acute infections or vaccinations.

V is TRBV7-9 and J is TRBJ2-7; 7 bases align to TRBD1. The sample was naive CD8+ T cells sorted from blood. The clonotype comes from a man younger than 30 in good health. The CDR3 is CASSLEVLIETGIVSEQYF. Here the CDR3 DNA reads TGTGCCAGCAGCTTAGAAGTTTTGATAGAGACAGGGATCGTATCCGAGCAGTACTTC.